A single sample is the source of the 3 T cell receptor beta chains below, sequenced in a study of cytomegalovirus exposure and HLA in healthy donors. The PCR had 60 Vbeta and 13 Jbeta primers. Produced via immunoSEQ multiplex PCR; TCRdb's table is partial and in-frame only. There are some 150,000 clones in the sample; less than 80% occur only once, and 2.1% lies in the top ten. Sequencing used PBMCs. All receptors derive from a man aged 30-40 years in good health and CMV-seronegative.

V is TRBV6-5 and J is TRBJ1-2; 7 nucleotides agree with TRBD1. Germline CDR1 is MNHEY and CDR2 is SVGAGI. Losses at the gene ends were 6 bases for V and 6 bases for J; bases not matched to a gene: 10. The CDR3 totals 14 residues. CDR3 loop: CASRSLRGLDGYTF. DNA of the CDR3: TGTGCCAGCAGGTCCTTAAGGGGGCTTGATGGCTACACCTTC.

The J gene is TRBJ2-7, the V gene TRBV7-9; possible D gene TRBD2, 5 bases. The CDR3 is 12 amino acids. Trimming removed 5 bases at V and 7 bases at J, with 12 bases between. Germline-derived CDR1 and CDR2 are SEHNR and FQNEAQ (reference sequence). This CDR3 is CASSPRGTEQYF. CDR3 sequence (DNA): TGTGCCAGCAGCCCCCGGGGTACGGAGCAGTACTTC.

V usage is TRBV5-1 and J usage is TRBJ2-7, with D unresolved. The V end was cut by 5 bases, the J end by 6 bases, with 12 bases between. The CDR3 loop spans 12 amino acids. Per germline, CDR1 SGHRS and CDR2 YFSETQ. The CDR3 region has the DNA TGCGCCAGCAGTGCCACGTATAGCGAGCAGTACTTC. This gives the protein CASSATYSEQYF.